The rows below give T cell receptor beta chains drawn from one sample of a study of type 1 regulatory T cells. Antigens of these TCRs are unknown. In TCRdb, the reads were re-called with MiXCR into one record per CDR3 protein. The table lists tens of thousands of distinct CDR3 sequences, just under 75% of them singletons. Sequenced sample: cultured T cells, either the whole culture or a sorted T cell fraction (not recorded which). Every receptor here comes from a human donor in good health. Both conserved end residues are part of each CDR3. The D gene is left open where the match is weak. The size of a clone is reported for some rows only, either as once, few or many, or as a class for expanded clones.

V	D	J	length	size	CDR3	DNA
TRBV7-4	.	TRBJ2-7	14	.	CASSLGLLAYEQYF	TGTGCCAGCAGCTTAGGGCTACTCGCCTACGAGCAGTACTTC
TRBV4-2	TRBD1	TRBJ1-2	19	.	CASSQDYRQGHSRNYGYTF	TGTGCCAGCAGCCAAGATTATCGACAGGGGCACTCCCGAAACTATGGCTACACCTTC
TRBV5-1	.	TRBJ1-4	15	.	CASSLNEGLGEKLFF	TGCGCCAGCAGCTTGAACGAGGGGCTCGGTGAAAAACTGTTTTTT
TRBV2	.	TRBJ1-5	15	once	CASSIQGRSNQPQHF	TGTGCCAGCAGTATCCAGGGTAGGAGCAATCAGCCCCAGCATTTT
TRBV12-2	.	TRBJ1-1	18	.	CASRRTVWDRGRNTEAFF	TGTGCAAGTCGCCGTACGGTGTGGGACAGGGGTCGGAACACTGAAGCTTTCTTT
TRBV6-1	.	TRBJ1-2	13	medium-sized	CAGSNRGVYGYTF	TGTGCCGGATCTAATAGGGGCGTCTATGGCTACACCTTC
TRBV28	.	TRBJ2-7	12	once	CASSTLKYEQYF	TGTGCCAGCAGTACCCTCAAGTACGAGCAGTACTTC
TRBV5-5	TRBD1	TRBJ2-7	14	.	CASSLVGQGYEQYF	TGTGCCAGCAGCTTGGTGGGACAGGGCTACGAGCAGTACTTC
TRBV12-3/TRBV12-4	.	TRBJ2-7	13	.	CASRRDGAYEQYF	TGTGCCAGCAGGAGGGATGGAGCTTACGAGCAGTACTTC
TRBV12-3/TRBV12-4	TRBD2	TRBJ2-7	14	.	CASTSGGSSYEQYF	TGTGCCAGCACCTCGGGCGGGAGCTCCTACGAGCAGTACTTC
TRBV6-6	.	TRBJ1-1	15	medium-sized	CASSATGAMNTEAFF	TGTGCCAGCAGTGCGACGGGAGCCATGAACACTGAAGCTTTCTTT
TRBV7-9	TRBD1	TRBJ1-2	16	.	CASSFNTGTGVYGYTF	TGTGCCAGCAGCTTCAACACCGGGACAGGGGTGTATGGCTACACCTTC
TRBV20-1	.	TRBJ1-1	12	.	CSAKRTVPEAFF	TGCAGTGCTAAGAGGACGGTTCCCGAAGCTTTCTTT
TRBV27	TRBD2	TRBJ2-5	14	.	CASSSRLAGETQYF	TGTGCCAGCAGCTCCCGACTAGCGGGAGAGACCCAGTACTTC
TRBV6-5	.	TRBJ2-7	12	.	CASSQNSYEQYF	TGTGCCAGCAGTCAAAATTCCTACGAGCAGTACTTC
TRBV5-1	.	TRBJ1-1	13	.	CASSWGGDTEAFF	TGCGCCAGCAGCTGGGGGGGGGACACTGAAGCTTTCTTT
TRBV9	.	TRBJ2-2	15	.	CASSLQTGDTGELFF	TGTGCCAGCAGCCTACAGACAGGAGACACCGGGGAGCTGTTTTTT
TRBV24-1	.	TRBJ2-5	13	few	CATSGGGRETQYF	TGTGCCACCAGTGGAGGAGGGCGGGAGACCCAGTACTTC
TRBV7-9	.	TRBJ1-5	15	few	CASSLGGPSNQPQHF	TGTGCCAGCAGCTTAGGGGGGCCTAGCAATCAGCCCCAGCATTTT
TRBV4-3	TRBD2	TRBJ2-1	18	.	CASSQEWSGGLLYNEQFF	TGCGCCAGCAGCCAAGAATGGAGCGGGGGCCTACTCTACAATGAGCAGTTCTTC
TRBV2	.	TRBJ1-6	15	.	CASSQLKLYNSPLHF	TGTGCCAGCAGTCAACTAAAATTATATAATTCACCCCTCCACTTT
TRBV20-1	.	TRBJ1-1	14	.	CSASSTGQNTEAFF	TGCAGTGCTAGTAGCACGGGACAGAACACTGAAGCTTTCTTT
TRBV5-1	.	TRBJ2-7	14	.	CASSFERNSYEQYF	TGCGCCAGCAGCTTTGAACGAAACTCCTACGAGCAGTACTTC
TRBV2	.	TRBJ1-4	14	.	CASSVSGLNEKLFF	TGTGCCAGCAGTGTTTCCGGCCTTAATGAAAAACTGTTTTTT
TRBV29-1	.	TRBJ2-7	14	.	CSVDAGRSSYEQYF	TGCAGCGTTGACGCCGGACGGAGCTCCTACGAGCAGTACTTC
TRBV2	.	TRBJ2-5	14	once	CASRGSREWETQYF	TGTGCCAGCAGAGGAAGCCGGGAGTGGGAGACCCAGTACTTC
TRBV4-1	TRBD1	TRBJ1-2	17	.	CASSPATGQGTIYGYTF	TGCGCCAGCAGCCCCGCGACCGGACAGGGCACGATCTATGGCTACACCTTC
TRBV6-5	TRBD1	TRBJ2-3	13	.	CASSNRGTDTQYF	TGTGCCAGCAGTAACAGGGGTACAGATACGCAGTATTTT
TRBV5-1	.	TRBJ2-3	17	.	CASSLGYGSSPPDTQYF	TGCGCCAGCAGCTTGGGGTACGGCAGTTCCCCACCAGATACGCAGTATTTT
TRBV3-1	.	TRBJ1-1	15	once	CASSPLRGVNTEAFF	TGTGCCAGCAGCCCGCTTCGGGGAGTGAACACTGAAGCTTTCTTT
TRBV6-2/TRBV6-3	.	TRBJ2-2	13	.	CASTLTITGELFF	TGTGCCAGCACCTTAACTATCACCGGGGAGCTGTTTTTT
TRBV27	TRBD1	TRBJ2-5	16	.	CASSTTGQGAGETQYF	TGTGCCAGCAGCACAACGGGACAGGGGGCAGGAGAGACCCAGTACTTC
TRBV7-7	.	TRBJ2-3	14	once	CASSLGVGLDTQYF	TGTGCTAGCAGCTTAGGGGTGGGATTGGATACGCAGTATTTT
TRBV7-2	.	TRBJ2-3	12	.	CASSSSTDTQYF	TGTGCCAGCAGCTCTAGCACAGATACGCAGTATTTT
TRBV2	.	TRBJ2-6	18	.	CASSELASFSSGANVLTF	TGTGCCAGCAGTGAGTTGGCATCCTTCAGCTCTGGGGCCAACGTCCTGACTTTC
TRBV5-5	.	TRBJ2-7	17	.	CASSLEYRDFSSYEQYF	TGTGCCAGCAGCTTGGAATACAGGGACTTCAGCTCCTACGAGCAGTACTTC
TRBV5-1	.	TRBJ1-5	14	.	CASSLEGTGQPQHF	TGCGCCAGCAGCTTGGAGGGCACCGGTCAGCCCCAGCATTTT
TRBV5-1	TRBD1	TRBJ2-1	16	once	CASSLVPGQTYNEQFF	TGCGCCAGCAGCCTCGTACCGGGACAGACCTACAATGAGCAGTTCTTC